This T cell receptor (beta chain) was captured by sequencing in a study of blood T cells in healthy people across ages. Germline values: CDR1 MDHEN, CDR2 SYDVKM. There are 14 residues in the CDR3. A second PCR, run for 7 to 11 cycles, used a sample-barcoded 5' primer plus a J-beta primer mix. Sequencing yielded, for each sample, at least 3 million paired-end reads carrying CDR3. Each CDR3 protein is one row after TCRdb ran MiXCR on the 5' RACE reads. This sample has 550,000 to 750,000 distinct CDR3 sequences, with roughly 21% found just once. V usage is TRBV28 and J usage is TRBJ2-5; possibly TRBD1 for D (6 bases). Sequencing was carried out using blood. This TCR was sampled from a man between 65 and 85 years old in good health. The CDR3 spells CATVEGHPSKAQYF. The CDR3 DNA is TGTGCTACAGTAGAGGGACATCCTAGCAAGGCGCAGTACTTC.